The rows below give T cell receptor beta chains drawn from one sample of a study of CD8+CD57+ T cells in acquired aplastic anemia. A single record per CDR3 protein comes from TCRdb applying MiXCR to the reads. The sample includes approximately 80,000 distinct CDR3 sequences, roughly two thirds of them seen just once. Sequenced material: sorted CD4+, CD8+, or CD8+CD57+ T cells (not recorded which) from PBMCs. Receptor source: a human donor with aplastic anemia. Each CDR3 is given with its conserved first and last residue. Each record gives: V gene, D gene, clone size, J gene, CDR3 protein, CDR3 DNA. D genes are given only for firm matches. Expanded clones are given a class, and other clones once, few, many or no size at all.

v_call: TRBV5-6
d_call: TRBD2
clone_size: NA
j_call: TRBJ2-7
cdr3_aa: CASSVGGEQYF
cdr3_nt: TGTGCCAGCAGCGTCGGGGGGGAGCAGTACTTC

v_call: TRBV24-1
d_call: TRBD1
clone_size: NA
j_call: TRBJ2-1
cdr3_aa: CATSGSGGFAYNEQFF
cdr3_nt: TGTGCCACCAGTGGTTCAGGGGGATTTGCCTACAATGAGCAGTTCTTC

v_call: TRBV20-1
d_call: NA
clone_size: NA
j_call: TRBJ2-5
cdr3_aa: CGARDRREGVQETQYF
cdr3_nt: TGCGGTGCTAGAGATCGGCGCGAGGGAGTCCAAGAGACCCAGTACTTC

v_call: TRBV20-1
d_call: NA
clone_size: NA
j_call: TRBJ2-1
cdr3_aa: CSATLGNEQFF
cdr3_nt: TGCAGTGCTACTCTTGGCAATGAGCAGTTCTTC

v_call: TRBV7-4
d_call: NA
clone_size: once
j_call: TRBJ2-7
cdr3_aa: CASSNRDGGAYEQYF
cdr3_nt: TGTGCCAGCAGCAACCGGGACGGAGGTGCCTACGAGCAGTACTTC

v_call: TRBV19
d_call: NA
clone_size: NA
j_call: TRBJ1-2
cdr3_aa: CASSILTDYGYTF
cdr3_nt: TGTGCCAGTAGTATCCTAACAGACTATGGCTACACCTTC

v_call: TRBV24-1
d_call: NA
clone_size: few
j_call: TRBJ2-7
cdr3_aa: CATSDSTHPSYEQYF
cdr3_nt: TGTGCCACCAGTGATTCAACCCACCCCTCCTACGAGCAGTACTTC

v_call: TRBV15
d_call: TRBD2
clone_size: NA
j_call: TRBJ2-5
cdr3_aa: CATSRTSGGQETQYF
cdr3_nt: TGTGCCACCAGCAGAACTAGCGGGGGGCAAGAGACCCAGTACTTC

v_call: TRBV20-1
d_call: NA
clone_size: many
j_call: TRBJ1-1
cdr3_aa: CSARTEGRNTEAFF
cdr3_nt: TGCAGTGCTCGCACCGAGGGGAGGAACACTGAAGCTTTCTTT

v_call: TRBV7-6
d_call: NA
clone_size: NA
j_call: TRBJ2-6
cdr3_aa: CASSSLNSGANVLTF
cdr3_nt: TGTGCCAGCAGCTCTCTCAACTCTGGGGCCAACGTCCTGACTTTC

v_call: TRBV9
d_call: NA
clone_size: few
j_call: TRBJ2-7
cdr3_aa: CASSGVGYEQYF
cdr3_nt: TGTGCCAGCAGCGGCGTAGGCTACGAGCAGTACTTC

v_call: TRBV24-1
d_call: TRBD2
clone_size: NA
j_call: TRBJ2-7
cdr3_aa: CATSDRGDYEQYF
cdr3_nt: TGTGCCACCAGTGACCGGGGGGACTACGAGCAGTACTTC

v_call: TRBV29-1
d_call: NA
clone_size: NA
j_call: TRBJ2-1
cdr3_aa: CSLGAGLLNEQFF
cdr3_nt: TGCAGCCTGGGGGCGGGACTTCTCAATGAGCAGTTCTTC

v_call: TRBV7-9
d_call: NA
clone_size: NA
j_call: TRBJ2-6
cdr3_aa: CASKIAGANVLTF
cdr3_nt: TGTGCCAGCAAGATAGCTGGGGCCAACGTCCTGACTTTC

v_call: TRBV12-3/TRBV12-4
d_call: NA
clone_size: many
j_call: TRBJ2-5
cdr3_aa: CASSRRVDSTRTQYF
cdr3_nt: TGTGCCAGCAGCCGGAGAGTTGACAGCACGCGGACCCAGTACTTC

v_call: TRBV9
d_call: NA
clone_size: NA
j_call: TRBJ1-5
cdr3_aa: CASSVGLMNQPQHF
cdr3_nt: TGTGCCAGCAGCGTAGGTCTGATGAATCAGCCCCAGCATTTT

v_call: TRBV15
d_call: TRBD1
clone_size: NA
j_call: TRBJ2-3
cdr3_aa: CATSRDRTGPDTQYF
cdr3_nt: TGTGCCACCAGCAGAGATCGGACAGGGCCAGATACGCAGTATTTT

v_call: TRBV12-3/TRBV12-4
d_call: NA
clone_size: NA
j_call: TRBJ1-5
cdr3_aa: CASSPNTGRLGQPQHF
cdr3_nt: TGTGCCAGCAGTCCGAACACAGGGAGACTCGGTCAGCCCCAGCATTTT

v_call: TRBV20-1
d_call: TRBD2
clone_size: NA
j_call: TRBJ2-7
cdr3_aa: CSAGGLAGVSYEQYF
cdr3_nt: TGCAGTGCTGGAGGACTAGCGGGGGTCTCCTACGAGCAGTACTTC

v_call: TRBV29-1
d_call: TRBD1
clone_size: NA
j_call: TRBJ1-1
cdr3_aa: CSVDRMGTGHEAFF
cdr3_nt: TGCAGCGTTGATAGAATGGGGACAGGGCATGAAGCTTTCTTT

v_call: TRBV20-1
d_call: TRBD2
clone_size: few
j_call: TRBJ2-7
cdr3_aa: CSARGLASHEQYF
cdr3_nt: TGCAGTGCTAGAGGACTAGCATCCCATGAGCAGTACTTC

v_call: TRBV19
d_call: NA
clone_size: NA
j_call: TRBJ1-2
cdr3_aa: CASTPQFGGYTF
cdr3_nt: TGTGCCAGTACCCCGCAGTTCGGGGGCTACACCTTC

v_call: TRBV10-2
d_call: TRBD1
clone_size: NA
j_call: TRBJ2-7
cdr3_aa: CASEPPSSGTGSEQYF
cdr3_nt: TGCGCCAGCGAACCGCCCTCCTCCGGGACAGGTTCCGAGCAGTACTTC

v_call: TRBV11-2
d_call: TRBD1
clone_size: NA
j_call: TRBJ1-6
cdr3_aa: CASSLTRTGVGSPLHF
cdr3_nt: TGTGCCAGCAGCTTAACTAGGACAGGGGTAGGCTCACCCCTCCACTTT

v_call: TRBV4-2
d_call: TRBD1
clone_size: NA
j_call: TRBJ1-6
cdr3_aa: CASSQGPGQGDSPLHF
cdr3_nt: TGTGCCAGCAGCCAGGGGCCGGGACAGGGAGATTCACCCCTCCACTTT

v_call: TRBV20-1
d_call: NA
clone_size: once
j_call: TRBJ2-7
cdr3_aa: CSASRTAAEGEQYF
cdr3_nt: TGCAGTGCTAGTCGGACCGCCGCCGAGGGTGAGCAGTACTTT

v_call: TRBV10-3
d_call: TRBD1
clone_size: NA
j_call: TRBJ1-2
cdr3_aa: CAISEKTGVYGYTF
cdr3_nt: TGTGCCATCAGTGAAAAGACAGGGGTATATGGCTACACCTTC

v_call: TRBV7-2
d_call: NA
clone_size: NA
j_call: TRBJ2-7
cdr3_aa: CASSLGWGNNEQYF
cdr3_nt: TGTGCCAGCAGCTTAGGTTGGGGGAACAATGAGCAGTACTTC

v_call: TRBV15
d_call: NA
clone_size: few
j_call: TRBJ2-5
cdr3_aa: CATSRDTGSGETQYF
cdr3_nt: TGTGCCACCAGCAGAGACACAGGGTCAGGAGAGACCCAGTACTTC

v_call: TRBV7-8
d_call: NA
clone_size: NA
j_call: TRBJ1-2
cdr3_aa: CASSSSNPSGVIDGYTF
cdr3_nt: TGTGCCAGCAGCTCAAGCAATCCCTCTGGGGTAATTGATGGCTACACCTTC

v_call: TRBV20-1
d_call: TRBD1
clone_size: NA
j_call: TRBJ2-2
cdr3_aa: CSALKGQGAGGELFF
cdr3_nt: TGCAGTGCCCTAAAGGGGCAGGGGGCCGGCGGGGAGCTGTTTTTT

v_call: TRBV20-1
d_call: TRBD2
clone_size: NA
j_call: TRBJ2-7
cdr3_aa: CSAILAGENYEQYF
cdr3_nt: TGCAGTGCCATACTAGCGGGGGAGAACTACGAGCAGTACTTC

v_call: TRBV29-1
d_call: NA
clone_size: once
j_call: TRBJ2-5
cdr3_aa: CSVEDLRKGTQYF
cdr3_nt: TGCAGCGTTGAAGATCTCCGAAAAGGGACCCAGTACTTC

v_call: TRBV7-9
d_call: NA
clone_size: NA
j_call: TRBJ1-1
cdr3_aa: CASSLEVAEAFF
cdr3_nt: TGTGCCAGCAGCTTAGAAGTCGCTGAAGCTTTCTTT

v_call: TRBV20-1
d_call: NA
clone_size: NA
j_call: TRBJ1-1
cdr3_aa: CSADTANTEAFF
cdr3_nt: TGCAGTGCTGATACAGCGAACACTGAAGCTTTCTTT